The 21 T cell receptor beta chains below come from one sample, sequenced in a study of blood T cell repertoires in COVID-19. Measured with immunoSEQ multiplex PCR; TCRdb has only the in-frame clones, and not every one. Seen here are 300,000 or so clones, 86% observed once, and the top ten hold 8.5% to 12%. Source material: PBMCs or T cells enriched from blood (not recorded which). The source is a woman aged 18-29 years who had recovered from COVID-19.

The chain uses TRBV2 and TRBJ1-1, with D possibly being TRBD1 (5 bases). Per germline, CDR1 SNHLY and CDR2 FYNNEI. With 5 bases removed from V and 1 base from J, the gap between germline ends came to 11 bases. The CDR3 covers 14 residues. CDR3: CASSKGLQNTEAFF. DNA of the CDR3: TGTGCCAGCAGTAAGGGACTGCAGAACACTGAAGCTTTCTTT.

Worth noting for this clone: A junction end diverges from the germline sequence, so it may reflect a read error. The chain has TRBV7-7 and TRBJ1-2; D is uncertain. Germline lookup yields CDR1 SSHAT and CDR2 FNYEAQ (reference sequence). The CDR3 length is 14 residues. Here the CDR3 DNA reads TGTGCTAGCAGCGAACCGCGGGGTTCCTATGGCTACACCTTC. This translates into CASSEPRGSYGYTF.

This chain links TRBV6-5 with TRBJ1-6; 7 bases fit TRBD1. Germline-derived CDR1 and CDR2 are MNHEY and SVGAGI. The J segment lost 3 bases and the V segment lost 4 bases, leaving 3 bases of the junction unmatched. CDR3 length: 15 amino acids. The CDR3 nucleotides read TGTGCCAGCAGTTGGAGACAGGGCTATAATTCACCCCTCCACTTT. Translation gives CASSWRQGYNSPLHF.

This chain joins TRBV4-1 and TRBJ1-1; TRBD1 is a possible D gene (5 bases). The CDR3 consists of 13 residues. Trimming removed 4 bases at V and 10 bases at J, with 16 bases between. Looked up from germline, CDR1 is MGHRA and CDR2 is YSYEKL. CDR3 sequence (DNA): TGCGCCAGCAGCCCAAGTGGGGGGACGGGAGCTTTCTTT. This encodes CASSPSGGTGAFF.

This clone appeared once. The gene calls are TRBV5-4 and TRBJ1-1; 7 bases align to TRBD1. The CDR3 totals 18 residues. The germline gives CDR1 SGHNT, CDR2 YYREEE (reference sequence). The V and J ends lost 5 bases and 1 base, in that order; junction bases with no gene match: 17. The CDR3 is CASSYSPLTGTANTEAFF. CDR3 bases: TGTGCCAGCAGTTATTCGCCACTTACCGGGACAGCGAACACTGAAGCTTTCTTT.

This rearrangement joins TRBV28 to TRBJ2-1; tentatively, D is TRBD2 (6 bases). Per germline, CDR1 MDHEN and CDR2 SYDVKM. This CDR3 spans 14 amino acids. The V and J ends lost 3 bases and 0 bases respectively, with 6 bases between them. The CDR3 spells CASSLGGSYNEQFF. CDR3 bases: TGTGCCAGCAGTTTGGGGGGCTCCTACAATGAGCAGTTCTTC.

CDR3 nucleotide sequence: TGTGCCAGCAGGACTGGAGGGGCCGGCTACACCTTC. Amino acid sequence: CASRTGGAGYTF. The chain employs TRBV12-3 or TRBV12-4 and TRBJ1-2; D is possibly TRBD1 (5 bases). The CDR3 consists of 12 residues. V dropped 6 bases and J dropped 8 bases, with 13 bases sitting between them.

This sequence joins TRBV15 and TRBJ1-1; 7 positions agree with TRBD1. Germline assignment: CDR1 LNHNV and CDR2 YYDKDF (reference sequence). The CDR3 is 15 amino acids. The trim removed 0 bases at V and 9 bases at J, leaving 10 bases unmatched. CDR3 DNA sequence: TGTGCCACCAGCAGAGACCCCGGGACAGCCTATCAAGCTTTCTTT. Translating it yields CATSRDPGTAYQAFF.

This chain joins TRBV7-2 and TRBJ1-4, with 9 bases matching TRBD1. V gave up 4 bases and J gave up 12 bases; unmatched junction bases: 6. The length of the CDR3 is 13 residues. Germline lookup yields CDR1 SGHTA and CDR2 FQGNSA. CDR3 sequence (DNA): TGTGCCAGCAGCTCGAGGACAGGGGTGGAACTGTTTTTT. As protein: CASSSRTGVELFF.

This clone was counted a single time. The rearrangement joins TRBV6-5 to TRBJ1-1; no definite D call. The CDR3 is 11 amino acids. CDR1 and CDR2 from the germline V gene are MNHEY and SVGAGI. V lost 5 bases, J lost 8 bases, and 9 bases lay in between. The CDR3 loop is CASSTELEAFF. The CDR3 bases are TGTGCCAGCAGTACAGAATTAGAAGCTTTCTTT.

This CDR3 reads CASSSGQGATDTQYF. The CDR3 nucleotides read TGTGCCAGCAGTTCCGGACAGGGGGCAACCGATACGCAGTATTTT. The chain is built from TRBV11-3 and TRBJ2-3; 11 bases agree with TRBD1. J lost 6 bases, V lost 6 bases, and 8 bases had no gene match. The CDR3 totals 15 residues. Germline V CDR1 and CDR2: SGHNT, YENEEA.

This chain joins TRBV27 and TRBJ2-7, with 10 bases matching TRBD1. V lost 5 bases, J lost 6 bases, and 7 bases stayed unmatched. CDR1 and CDR2 from the germline V gene are MNHEY and SMNVEV (reference sequence). CDR3 length: 14 residues. Here the CDR3 reads CASSEGTGVGEQYF. The DNA of the CDR3 is TGTGCCAGCAGTGAGGGGACAGGGGTCGGCGAGCAGTACTTC.

The chain uses TRBV19 and TRBJ2-4; a possible D gene is TRBD2 (5 bases). Germline-derived CDR1 and CDR2 are LNHDA and SQIVND (reference sequence). This CDR3 spans 11 amino acids. Trimming took off 7 bases at V and 8 bases at J, with 9 bases between the two ends. The CDR3 nucleotides are TGTGCCAGTACGGGCGGGTACATTCAGTACTTC. Its protein is CASTGGYIQYF. Full variable domain (rest looked up from reference TRBV19 and TRBJ2-4): DGGITQSPKYLFRKEGQNVTLSCEQNLNHDAMYWYRQDPGQGLRLIYYSQIVNDFQKGDIAEGYSVSREKKESFPLTVTSAQKNPTAFYLCASTGGYIQYFGAGTRLSVL.

The rearrangement uses TRBV2 and TRBJ2-7, with D perhaps matching TRBD2 (5 bases). V was shortened by 7 bases and J by 1 base, with 17 bases between the two germline ends. The CDR3 is made up of 15 amino acids. Germline V gene data show CDR1 as SNHLY and CDR2 as FYNNEI. The CDR3 region is CASTPDPGSSYEQYF. DNA for the CDR3: TGTGCCAGCACCCCTGACCCTGGGAGTTCCTACGAGCAGTACTTC.

V and J are TRBV5-7 and TRBJ2-7, with D unclear. TRBV5-7 is an ORF; its function is uncertain. The CDR3 runs 12 residues. V was clipped by 1 base and J by 2 bases, with 4 bases between them. In nucleotides, the CDR3 is TGTGCCAGCAGCTTGCGCGCCTACGAGCAGTACTTC. It encodes CASSLRAYEQYF.

This chain links TRBV28 with TRBJ2-7; weak D call: TRBD1 (6 bases). This CDR3 has 13 amino acids. Trimming stripped 4 bases from V and 5 bases from J, with 12 bases between. Germline loops: CDR1 MDHEN, CDR2 SYDVKM. DNA of the CDR3: TGTGCCAGCAGTTACCAGGGACAACACGAGCAGTACTTC. This translates into CASSYQGQHEQYF. Full variable domain (outside the CDR3, taken from reference TRBV28 and TRBJ2-7): DVKVTQSSRYLVKRTGEKVFLECVQDMDHENMFWYRQDPGLGLRLIYFSYDVKMKEKGDIPEGYSVSREKKERFSLILESASTNQTSMYLCASSYQGQHEQYFGPGTRLTVT.

V usage is TRBV30 and J usage is TRBJ2-5, with no clear D. Germline CDR1 and CDR2: GTSNPN and SVGIG (reference sequence). V lost 1 base to trimming and J lost 5 bases, with 8 bases between them. This CDR3 has 12 amino acids. The CDR3 spells CAWSDAPETQYF. For the CDR3, the DNA is TGTGCCTGGAGTGATGCGCCGGAGACCCAGTACTTC.

This rearrangement joins TRBV5-1 to TRBJ2-1; possibly TRBD2 for D (6 bases). Germline V CDR1 and CDR2: SGHRS, YFSETQ. Trimming shortened V by 7 bases and J by 1 base, and 9 bases separated the two germline ends. There are 13 residues in the CDR3. The CDR3 DNA follows: TGCGCCAGCGCGGACTATTCCTACAATGAGCAGTTCTTC. It is translated as CASADYSYNEQFF.

The chain recombines TRBV28 with TRBJ1-2, with TRBD1 identical over 8 bases. Unmatched junction bases numbered 11, after V lost 6 bases and J lost 5 bases. CDR3 length: 15 amino acids. CDR1 and CDR2 (germline): MDHEN, SYDVKM. Here the CDR3 reads CASSPPGQEKYGYTF. The CDR3 nucleotides read TGTGCCAGCAGCCCTCCGGGACAGGAAAAGTATGGCTACACCTTC.

The rearrangement joins TRBV3-1 (or the pseudogene TRBV3-2) to TRBJ1-1; D ambiguous. Germline V gives CDR1 LGHDT, CDR2 YNNKEL (reference sequence). Between the trimmed V and J ends, which lost 2 bases and 11 bases, there was a span of 9 bases. The CDR3 covers 11 residues. The CDR3 region is CASSQLNWAFF. In nucleotides, the CDR3 is TGTGCCAGCAGCCAACTAAATTGGGCTTTCTTT.

This chain links TRBV7-6 with TRBJ2-7; 13 bases are a match to TRBD2. CDR3 length equals 15 residues. Germline V gene data show CDR1 as SGHVS and CDR2 as FNYEAQ. J lost 3 bases, V lost 5 bases, and 4 bases had no gene match. CDR3 nucleotide sequence: TGTGCCAGCAGCCCACGGACTAGCGGGAGCTACGAGCAGTACTTC. Amino acid sequence: CASSPRTSGSYEQYF.